These 27 T cell receptor beta chains were sequenced from one sample in a study of T cells in Graves' hyperthyroidism and ophthalmopathy. TCR beta CDR3 sequences were amplified from RNA transcripts. Initially, a first-round RT-PCR of the TCR CDR3 employed the HTBI primer set. TCRdb recomputed calls from the multiplex PCR reads with MiXCR, one row per CDR3 protein. In the table there are around 340,000 distinct CDR3 sequences, around a sixth of which are singletons. Sequenced: blood. These receptors were taken from a woman between 50 and 59 years old with Graves' hyperthyroidism.

This clonotype was seen ten or more times. The genes are TRBV7-3 and TRBJ2-7; 8 bases agree with TRBD2. The trim removed 1 base at V and 2 bases at J, leaving 4 bases unmatched. CDR3 length equals 15 residues. The germline CDR1 and CDR2 sequences are SGHTA and FQGTGA. CDR3 in amino acids: CASSLNAGGPYEQYF. For the CDR3, the DNA is TGTGCCAGCAGCTTAAACGCGGGAGGTCCCTACGAGCAGTACTTC.

This clonotype came up many times. This chain uses TRBV5-1 with TRBJ2-5; 9 bases are shared with TRBD2. J gave up 1 base and V 1 base, and 8 bases lay outside the gene matches. The CDR3 sequence is 17 residues long. Germline V gene lookup returns CDR1 SGHRS and CDR2 YFSETQ. The CDR3 DNA reads as TGCGCCAGCAGCTTGCGAGCTAGCGGGAACTTCCAAGAGACCCAGTACTTC. Its translation is CASSLRASGNFQETQYF.

A few counts support this clonotype. This chain joins TRBV7-6 and TRBJ1-4, with TRBD1 matching 9 bases. Germline V gene sequence: CDR1 SGHVS, CDR2 FNYEAQ. V shed 5 bases and J 7 bases; nucleotides not matched to a gene: 8. There are 15 residues in the CDR3. CDR3 bases: TGTGCCAGCAGCGCCACCCCGGGACAGGGTGAAAAACTGTTTTTT. Protein: CASSATPGQGEKLFF. Using reference TRBV7-6 and TRBJ1-4 for the parts outside the CDR3, the full variable domain is GAGVSQSPRYKVTKRGQDVALRCDPISGHVSLYWYRQALGQGPEFLTYFNYEAQQDKSGLPNDRFSAERPEGSISTLTIQRTEQRDSAMYRCASSATPGQGEKLFFGSGTQLSVL.

The V call is TRBV15, the J call TRBJ1-5; D is unresolved. The CDR3 covers 15 residues. V lost 2 bases and J 2 bases, leaving 10 bases between the germline ends. Germline lookup yields CDR1 LNHNV and CDR2 YYDKDF (reference sequence). The CDR3 reads CATSRHDGGNQPQHF. The CDR3 nucleotides read TGTGCCACCAGCAGACACGACGGAGGCAATCAGCCCCAGCATTTT.

There are many counts of this clonotype. The junction departs from germline at one end; a sequencing error may be responsible. This chain links TRBV2 with TRBJ1-2; no clear D. The germline gives CDR1 SNHLY, CDR2 FYNNEI. This CDR3 is built from 13 residues. The CDR3, as DNA: TGTGCCAGCAGCGAAGAAGGCTTCTATGGCTACACCTTC. As protein: CASSEEGFYGYTF.

This clonotype has a count of ten or more. This rearrangement joins TRBV20-1 to TRBJ2-3; 9 nucleotides align to TRBD2. This CDR3 is built from 14 residues. V lost 1 base, J lost 4 bases, and 3 bases stayed unmatched. Germline CDR1 DFQATT, CDR2 SNEGSKA (reference sequence). CDR3 protein: CSARGAGGSDTQYF. Written as DNA, the CDR3 is TGCAGTGCTAGAGGGGCGGGAGGGTCAGATACGCAGTATTTT.

This clonotype has a count of ten or more. This chain uses TRBV2 with TRBJ2-7; D remains ambiguous. Germline CDR1 SNHLY, CDR2 FYNNEI. The CDR3 has 13 residues. V was shortened by 8 bases and J by 6 bases, with 17 bases between the two germline ends. CDR3 loop: CASLRLSGGEQYF. The DNA of the CDR3 is TGTGCCAGCTTGAGGTTATCGGGCGGCGAGCAGTACTTC.

The chain uses TRBV7-2 and TRBJ1-5; 11 nucleotides align to TRBD1. Looked up from germline, CDR1 is SGHTA and CDR2 is FQGNSA. Losses at the gene ends were 4 bases for V and 0 bases for J; bases not matched to a gene: 8. The CDR3 has 18 residues. The CDR3 region has the DNA TGTGCCAGCAGCTCCAGGACAGGGGGCTCGTATAGCAATCAGCCCCAGCATTTT. Translation gives CASSSRTGGSYSNQPQHF.

The chain links TRBV11-2 to TRBJ2-7; possible D gene TRBD1, 6 bases. The CDR3 extends over 15 amino acids. The V end was cut by 1 base, the J end by 3 bases, with 13 bases between. Germline V gene lookup returns CDR1 SGHAT and CDR2 FQNNGV. CDR3: CASSLGPTGRYEQYV. As DNA, the CDR3 is TGTGCCAGCAGCTTAGGCCCCACAGGGCGCTACGAGCAGTACGTC.

The sample holds a few counts of this clonotype. This rearrangement joins TRBV27 to TRBJ2-1, with 9 bases identical to TRBD2. The V gene's germline CDR1 is MNHEY and CDR2 SMNVEV (reference sequence). The V and J ends lost 7 bases and 10 bases, in that order; junction bases with no gene match: 17. This CDR3 comprises 16 residues. This CDR3 is CASKMGGGRAVDEQFF. As DNA, the CDR3 is TGTGCCAGCAAAATGGGAGGCGGGAGGGCCGTGGACGAGCAGTTCTTC.

V usage is TRBV7-8 and J usage is TRBJ1-1; maybe TRBD1 (5 bases). Germline V lookup: CDR1 SGHVS, CDR2 FQNEAQ. The CDR3 covers 15 residues. V lost 5 bases and J lost 8, with 21 bases in between. CDR3 sequence reads: CASSPQGLFAREAFF. CDR3 coding DNA: TGTGCCAGCAGCCCCCAGGGCCTCTTTGCGAGGGAAGCTTTCTTT.

At least ten counts were recorded for this clonotype. The chain couples TRBV20-1 to TRBJ2-3; D remains unclear. Germline lookup yields CDR1 DFQATT and CDR2 SNEGSKA (reference sequence). V dropped 6 bases and J dropped 0 bases, with 16 bases sitting between them. The CDR3 is 15 amino acids. CDR3 nucleotide sequence: TGCAGTGCCGACCCCCTTTCGTCTAGCACAGATACGCAGTATTTT. Its protein is CSADPLSSSTDTQYF.

The rearrangement joins TRBV7-9 to TRBJ2-7, with D possibly matching TRBD1 (6 bases). Germline-derived CDR1 and CDR2 are SEHNR and FQNEAQ (reference sequence). CDR3 length: 13 residues. V dropped 9 bases and J dropped 4 bases, with 16 bases sitting between them. The CDR3 sequence: CASSIGQNYEQYF. The DNA for the CDR3 is TGTGCCAGTAGTATAGGACAGAATTACGAGCAGTACTTC.

In its sample, this clonotype was seen many times. The rearrangement uses TRBV5-1 and TRBJ1-1, with unresolved D. The CDR3 covers 14 residues. Trimming removed 0 bases at V and 6 bases at J, with 12 bases between. From germline, CDR1 is SGHRS and CDR2 YFSETQ. This CDR3 is CASSLGQEVSEAFF. CDR3 sequence (DNA): TGCGCCAGCAGCTTGGGCCAGGAGGTCTCTGAAGCTTTCTTT.

The J gene is TRBJ2-7, the V gene TRBV7-2; D call uncertain. Looked up from germline, CDR1 is SGHTA and CDR2 is FQGNSA. This CDR3 contains 13 residues. The CDR3 sequence: CARSLTKGYEQYV. CDR3 nucleotides: TGTGCCAGAAGCTTGACAAAAGGTTACGAGCAGTACGTC.

The chain uses TRBV2 and TRBJ1-2; tentative D call: TRBD1 (6 bases). Germline CDR1 is SNHLY and CDR2 is FYNNEI. CDR3 size: 15 residues. Trimming removed 11 bases at V and 1 base at J, with 20 bases between. CDR3 nucleotides: TGTGCCGGCACCGATACAGGGACTCTTAACTATGGCTACACCTTC. It codes for CAGTDTGTLNYGYTF.

The J gene is TRBJ1-6, the V gene TRBV10-3; D is unresolved. Germline V gives CDR1 ENHRY, CDR2 SYGVKD. This CDR3 has 12 residues. Trimming removed 2 bases from V and 7 bases from J, with 3 bases in between. CDR3 DNA sequence: TGTGCCATCAGTGAGGGGAATTCACCCCTCCACTTT. Amino acid sequence: CAISEGNSPLHF.

This clonotype was detected a few times. CDR3 region: CASSQGQPPDTQYF. The CDR3 nucleotides read TGCGCCAGCAGCCAGGGGCAACCACCAGATACGCAGTATTTT. This chain connects TRBV4-1 to TRBJ2-3, with a tentative D call TRBD1 (5 bases). Germline loops: CDR1 MGHRA, CDR2 YSYEKL. The CDR3 covers 14 residues. V lost 3 bases and J 4 bases, leaving 11 bases between the germline ends.

Worth noting for this clonotype: Since a much larger clone is just one base distant, this may be a read error. This chain connects TRBV6-1 to TRBJ1-1, with D possibly TRBD1 on 6 matching bases. The germline V gene encodes CDR1 MNHNS and CDR2 SASEGT. Deletions cut 5 bases from V and 8 bases from J, with 15 bases between. This CDR3 contains 13 residues. The CDR3 loop reads CASSQGGGNEAFF. Written as DNA, the CDR3 is TGTGCCAGCAGTCAAGGAGGGGGGAACGAAGCTTTCTTT.

This clonotype was recorded at least ten times. The V gene is TRBV3-1, the J gene TRBJ2-3, with TRBD2 matching over 10 bases. CDR3 size: 16 residues. V was clipped by 5 bases and J by 4 bases; unmatched bases: 9. CDR1 and CDR2 from the germline V gene are LGHDT and YNNKEL (reference sequence). The CDR3 nucleotides are TGTGCCAGCAGCGTACTTGGGACTAGCGAAGCAGATACGCAGTATTTT. This codes for CASSVLGTSEADTQYF.

This clonotype appeared many times. Written as DNA, the CDR3 is TGTGCCATCACCCAAGGCGGGGGCCCCACTGAAGCTTTCTTT. Residues: CAITQGGGPTEAFF. This sequence joins TRBV10-3 and TRBJ1-1; a possible D gene is TRBD1 (6 bases). V dropped 7 bases and J dropped 4 bases, with 16 bases sitting between them. Germline V gene data show CDR1 as ENHRY and CDR2 as SYGVKD. CDR3 length equals 14 residues.

This clonotype was recorded a few times. The chain couples TRBV20-1 to TRBJ1-4; no firm D call. V was shortened by 3 bases and J by 3 bases, with 8 bases between the two germline ends. CDR3 length: 13 residues. Germline values: CDR1 DFQATT, CDR2 SNEGSKA (reference sequence). The CDR3 protein is CSASREANEKLFF. As DNA, the CDR3 is TGCAGTGCTAGCCGCGAGGCTAATGAAAAACTGTTTTTT.

This clonotype appeared many times. The rearrangement uses TRBV28 and TRBJ2-6, with D possibly being TRBD1 (5 bases). Trimming pared 7 bases from V and 1 base from J, leaving 11 bases between. CDR3 size: 15 residues. Germline CDR1 is MDHEN and CDR2 is SYDVKM. The CDR3 nucleotides are TGTGCCAGCATCCCTCAGGGATCTGGGGCCAACGTCCTGACTTTC. Translation gives CASIPQGSGANVLTF.

This clonotype was seen repeatedly, ten times or more. The V and J genes are TRBV7-9 and TRBJ2-7, with 7 bases fitting TRBD1. Germline CDR1 reads SEHNR; CDR2 reads FQNEAQ (reference sequence). CDR3 length: 14 amino acids. V lost 4 bases, J lost 0 bases, and 3 bases stayed unmatched. The CDR3 spells CASSSDRVSYEQYF. In nucleotides, the CDR3 is TGTGCCAGCAGCTCAGACAGGGTCTCCTACGAGCAGTACTTC.

J is TRBJ1-1 and V is TRBV9; 8 bases fit TRBD1. The CDR3 is 13 amino acids. Per germline, CDR1 SGDLS and CDR2 YYNGEE. V lost 0 bases, J lost 10 bases, and 5 bases stayed unmatched. CDR3 loop: CASSVGGQAGAFF. CDR3 in DNA: TGTGCCAGCAGCGTAGGGGGACAGGCTGGAGCTTTCTTT.

A word on this clonotype: A read error is possible here, since a much larger clone lies one base away. The CDR3 carries no conserved terminal phenylalanine or tryptophan, so it likely arises from a read error. The chain carries TRBV20-1 and TRBJ2-1; D may correspond to TRBD1 or TRBD2 (7 bases each). CDR1 is DFQATT, CDR2 SNEGSKA, per germline (reference sequence). This CDR3 region has 14 residues. V lost 0 bases to trimming and J lost 8 bases, with 14 bases between them. CDR3: CSARDRGGGHEQFL. As DNA, the CDR3 is TGCAGTGCTAGAGATCGGGGAGGGGGCCATGAGCAGTTCTTA.

This chain connects TRBV28 to TRBJ2-7; D is perhaps TRBD1 (7 bases). Trimming shortened V by 6 bases and J by 6 bases, and 15 bases separated the two germline ends. CDR1 and CDR2 (germline): MDHEN, SYDVKM. The CDR3 extends over 13 amino acids. CDR3 sequence (DNA): TGTGCCAGCAGACGCGGGACAGACTCCGAGCAGTACTTC. Amino acid sequence: CASRRGTDSEQYF.